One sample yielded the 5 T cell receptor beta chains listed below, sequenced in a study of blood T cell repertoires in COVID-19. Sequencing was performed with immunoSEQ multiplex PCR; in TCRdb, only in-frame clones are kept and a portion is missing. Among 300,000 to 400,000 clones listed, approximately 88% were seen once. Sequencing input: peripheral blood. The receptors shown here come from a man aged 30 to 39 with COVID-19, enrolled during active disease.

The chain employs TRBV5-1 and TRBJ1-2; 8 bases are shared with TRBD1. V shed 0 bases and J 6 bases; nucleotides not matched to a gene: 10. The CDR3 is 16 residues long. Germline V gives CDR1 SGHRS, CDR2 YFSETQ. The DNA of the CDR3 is TGCGCCAGCAGCTTGGGGCGGACAGGGACTTCTCATGGCTACACCTTC. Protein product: CASSLGRTGTSHGYTF. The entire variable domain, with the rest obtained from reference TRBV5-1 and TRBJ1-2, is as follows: KAGVTQTPRYLIKTRGQQVTLSCSPISGHRSVSWYQQTPGQGLQFLFEYFSETQRNKGNFPGRFSGRQFSNSRSEMNVSTLELGDSALYLCASSLGRTGTSHGYTFGSGTRLTVV.

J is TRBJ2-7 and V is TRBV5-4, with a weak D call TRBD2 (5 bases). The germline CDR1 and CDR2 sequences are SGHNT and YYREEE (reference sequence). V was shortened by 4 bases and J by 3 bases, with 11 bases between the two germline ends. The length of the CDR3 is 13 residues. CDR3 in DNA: TGTGCCAGCAGCAATGGACTCCTCTACGAGCAGTACTTC. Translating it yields CASSNGLLYEQYF.

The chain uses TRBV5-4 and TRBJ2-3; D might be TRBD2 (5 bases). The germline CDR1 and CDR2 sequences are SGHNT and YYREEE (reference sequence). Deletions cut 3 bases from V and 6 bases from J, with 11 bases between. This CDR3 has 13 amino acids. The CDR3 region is CASSSALGDTQYF. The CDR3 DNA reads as TGTGCCAGCAGCTCCGCACTAGGGGATACGCAGTATTTT.

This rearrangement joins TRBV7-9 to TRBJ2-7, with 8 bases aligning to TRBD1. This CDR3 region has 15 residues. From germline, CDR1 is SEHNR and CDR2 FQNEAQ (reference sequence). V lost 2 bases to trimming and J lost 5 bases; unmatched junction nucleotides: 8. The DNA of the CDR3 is TGTGCCAGCAGCTTACAGACAGGGGAATCCCACGAGCAGTACTTC. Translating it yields CASSLQTGESHEQYF.

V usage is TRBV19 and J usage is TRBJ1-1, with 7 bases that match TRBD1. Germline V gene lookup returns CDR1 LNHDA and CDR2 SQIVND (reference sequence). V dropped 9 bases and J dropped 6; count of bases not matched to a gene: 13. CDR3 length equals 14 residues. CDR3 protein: CASSVQGIGAEAFF. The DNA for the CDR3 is TGTGCCAGCTCAGTACAGGGGATAGGAGCTGAAGCTTTCTTT. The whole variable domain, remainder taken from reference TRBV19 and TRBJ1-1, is DGGITQSPKYLFRKEGQNVTLSCEQNLNHDAMYWYRQDPGQGLRLIYYSQIVNDFQKGDIAEGYSVSREKKESFPLTVTSAQKNPTAFYLCASSVQGIGAEAFFGQGTRLTVV.